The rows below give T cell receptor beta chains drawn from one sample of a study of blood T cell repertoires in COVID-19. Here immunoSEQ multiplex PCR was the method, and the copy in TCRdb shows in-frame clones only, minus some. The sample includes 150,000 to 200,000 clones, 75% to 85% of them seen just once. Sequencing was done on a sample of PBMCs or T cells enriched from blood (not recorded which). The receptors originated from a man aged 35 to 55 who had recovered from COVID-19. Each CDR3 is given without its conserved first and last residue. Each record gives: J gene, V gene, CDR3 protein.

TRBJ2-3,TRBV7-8,ASSFPRGGLQDTQY
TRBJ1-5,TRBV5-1,ASSEQGFGNQPQH
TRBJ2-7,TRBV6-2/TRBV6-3,ASSSRRTEQY
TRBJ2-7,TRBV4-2,ASSQDPSFTYEQY
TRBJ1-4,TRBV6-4,ASRRAPSTNEKLF
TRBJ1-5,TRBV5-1,ASRAGTASNQPQH
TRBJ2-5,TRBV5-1,ASSLGLTWGGGETQY
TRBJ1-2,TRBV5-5,ASIQQGAYGYT
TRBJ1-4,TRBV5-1,ASTQWGGQEKLF
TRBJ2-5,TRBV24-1,ATSDDGGRRETQY
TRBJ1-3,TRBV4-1,ASSRQGSGNTIY
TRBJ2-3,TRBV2,ASRGYGTSGFSTDTQY
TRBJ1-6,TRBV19,ASSIAGDDSPLH
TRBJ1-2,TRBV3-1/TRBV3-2,ASSHSRGTAPGYT
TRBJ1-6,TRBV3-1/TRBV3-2,ASSQENGHSPLH
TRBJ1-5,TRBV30,AWNEAGYSNQPQH
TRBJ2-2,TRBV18,ASSPGLANTGELF
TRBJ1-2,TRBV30,AWRALTGALYGYT
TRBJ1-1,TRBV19,AREPWTDTEAF
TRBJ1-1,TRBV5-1,ASSYPATGDTEAF
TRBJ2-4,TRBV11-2,ASSLLPLDSLANIQY
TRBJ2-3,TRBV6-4,ARLAGCTDTQY
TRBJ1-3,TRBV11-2,ASSSLGGGNTIY
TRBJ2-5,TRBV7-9,ASSLQRGQETQY
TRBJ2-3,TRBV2,ASSDGAGARDTQY
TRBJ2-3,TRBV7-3,ASSSIGGASTDTQY
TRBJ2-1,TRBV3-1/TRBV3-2,ASSQKTGPLVEQF
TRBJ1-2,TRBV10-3,AISVEPRDYGYT
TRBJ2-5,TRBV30,AWSGDDGTVPQETQY
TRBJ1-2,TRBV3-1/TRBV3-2,ASSPRTDPNYGYT
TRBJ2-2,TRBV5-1,ASSLADRAAGELF
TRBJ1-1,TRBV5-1,ASASLEGNTEAF
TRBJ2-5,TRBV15,ATSRGTGPQETQY
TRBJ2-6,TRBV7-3,ASSYAGQAGANVLT
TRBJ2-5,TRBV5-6,ASSLRVGLAHQETQY
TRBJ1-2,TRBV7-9,ASSAGQRNGYT
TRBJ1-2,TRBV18,ASSPLHRDGYT
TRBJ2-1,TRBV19,ASRNFLGQGNEQF
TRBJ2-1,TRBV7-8,ASSQGLAGALNEQF
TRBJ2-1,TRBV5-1,ASSLQGTNEQF
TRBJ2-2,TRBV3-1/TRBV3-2,ASSQDPGGASRELF
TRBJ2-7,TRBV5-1,ASSSRTRSSYEQY
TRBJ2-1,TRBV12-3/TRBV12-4,ASTVWGESEQF
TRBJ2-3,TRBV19,ASSPLVSGGDTDTQY
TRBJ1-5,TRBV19,ASSIDPAGYGQPQH